One sample yielded the 6 T cell receptor beta chains listed below, sequenced in a study of Ad26.COV2.S vaccination and SARS-CoV-2 variants. TCRdb's copy holds only in-frame clones and misses some; the assay was immunoSEQ multiplex PCR. Of roughly 400,000 clones listed, 80% to 95% were seen once; the top ten hold roughly 3.9%. Indicated treatment: roughly 18 received Ad26.COV2.S at low or high dose, single or two shots; 5 received placebo; per-sample allocation not given. Day 63 after the first injection of vaccine or placebo was the sampling time. The sample was peripheral blood, taken in a trial of Ad26.COV2.S vaccine versus placebo. The receptors derive from a person aged 18-65 years who received the Ad26.COV2.S COVID-19 vaccine or a placebo.

V is TRBV3-1 (or the pseudogene TRBV3-2) and J is TRBJ2-7, with 13 bases that match TRBD2. The CDR3 runs 16 residues. Looked up from germline, CDR1 is LGHDT and CDR2 is YNNKEL (reference sequence). V lost 2 bases to trimming and J lost 3 bases; unmatched junction nucleotides: 4. The CDR3 coding sequence is TGTGCCAGCAGCCAAAGGGGACTAGCGGGACTCTACGAGCAGTACTTC. It encodes CASSQRGLAGLYEQYF.

Here the CDR3 DNA reads TGTGCCAGCAGTTTCCTACCCCATAGCGGAGGCTACAATGAGCAGTTCTTC. This sequence encodes CASSFLPHSGGYNEQFF. V and J are TRBV27 and TRBJ2-1; perhaps TRBD2 as D (6 bases). V lost 3 bases and J lost 3, with 18 bases in between. This CDR3 contains 17 residues. From germline, CDR1 is MNHEY and CDR2 SMNVEV (reference sequence).

The rearrangement links TRBV19 to TRBJ2-2; maybe TRBD1 (6 bases). V lost 1 base, J lost 7 bases, and 10 bases lay in between. The CDR3 runs to 14 residues. Germline V gives CDR1 LNHDA, CDR2 SQIVND (reference sequence). CDR3 loop: CASSIGQAGGELFF. The CDR3 bases are TGTGCCAGTAGTATAGGACAGGCGGGCGGGGAGCTGTTTTTT.

J is TRBJ2-3 and V is TRBV5-1, with 7 positions matching TRBD1. Germline V gives CDR1 SGHRS, CDR2 YFSETQ. With 4 bases clipped from V and 1 base from J, the junction kept 12 bases outside the gene matches. There are 17 residues in the CDR3. CDR3 residues: CASSQAPGGQGTDTQYF. CDR3 in DNA: TGCGCCAGCAGCCAGGCCCCCGGAGGACAGGGCACAGATACGCAGTATTTT.

Worth noting for this clone: The same CDR3 is also encoded by other DNA sequences in this sample. The chain combines TRBV5-4 with TRBJ2-7; D might be TRBD1 (5 bases). The germline V and J ends were trimmed by 2 bases and 3 bases, with 6 bases remaining between them. This CDR3 comprises 12 residues. The germline CDR1 and CDR2 sequences are SGHNT and YYREEE (reference sequence). As DNA, the CDR3 is TGTGCCAGCAGCTTTCAGGGCTACGAGCAGTACTTC. Encoded protein: CASSFQGYEQYF.

The genes are TRBV10-3 and TRBJ1-3; possible D gene TRBD1, 5 bases. Trimming cost V 0 bases and J 0 bases, with 9 bases left between them. The CDR3 loop spans 16 amino acids. CDR1 is ENHRY, CDR2 SYGVKD, per germline. In DNA form, the CDR3 reads TGTGCCATCAGTGAGTCAGAGGGGAGCTCTGGAAACACCATATATTTT. It is translated as CAISESEGSSGNTIYF.